This T cell receptor beta chain originates from a study of OX40 agonist ivuxolimab in advanced cancers. This table comes from immunoSEQ multiplex PCR, and its TCRdb copy is limited to in-frame clones, with some not included. This table has 47,000 or so clones, around nine tenths appearing once. Findings and caveats of the study: Clones of CD4+ and CD8+ blood T cells grew by week 6 at doses of 0.1 to 3.0 mg/kg. Mean expanded clone counts were higher in CD8+ than CD4+ T cells.

Comments on this clone: Its antigen is as yet unknown.

Germline assignment: CDR1 SGHVS and CDR2 FNYEAQ. This CDR3 contains 16 residues. Losses at the gene ends were 5 bases for V and 0 bases for J; bases not matched to a gene: 8. Blood sampling took place at baseline, cycle 4 day 1, and cycle 7 day 1. The chain employs TRBV7-6 and TRBJ2-7; 9 bases agree with TRBD2. Sequencing used CD4+ or CD8+ T cells sorted from blood, obtained in a trial of the OX40 agonist ivuxolimab. The source of this sequence is an adult with an advanced solid tumor such as melanoma, head and neck, liver or kidney cancer. The DNA of the CDR3 is TGTGCCAGCAGCCCGCGACTAGCGGCAAACTCCTACGAGCAGTACTTC. It yields the protein CASSPRLAANSYEQYF.